The clone carrying this TCR beta chain was detected a few times. These data belong to a study of Graves' ophthalmopathy and Graves' hyperthyroidism. The CDR3 length is 15 residues. CDR1 is MDHEN and CDR2 is SYDVKM in the germline V gene. Between the trimmed V and J ends, which lost 3 bases and 1 base, there was a span of 10 bases. TCR beta CDR3 regions were amplified from RNA transcripts. An opening RT-PCR round employed HTBI primers and preceded a second-round multiplex PCR. Each CDR3 protein gets one entry after TCRdb re-called the multiplex PCR reads with MiXCR. The top ten clones hold 9.8% of a sample with approximately 500,000 distinct CDR3 sequences, approximately 15% of them seen once.

The TCR comes from a young woman with Graves' ophthalmopathy. Sequenced input: blood. The chain joins TRBV28 to TRBJ1-5, with D unclear. Here the CDR3 DNA reads TGTGCCAGCAGTTTTATCCGGGGAAGCAATCAGCCCCAGCATTTT. Translated: CASSFIRGSNQPQHF.